Following are 21 T cell receptor beta chains from one sample sequenced in a study of CD8 T cells in ankylosing spondylitis. TCRdb reanalysed the 5' RACE reads using MiXCR and keeps one entry per CDR3 protein. The table includes roughly 250,000 distinct CDR3 sequences, 8% to 9.5% detected once. The material sequenced was blood, either unsorted or a sorted T cell fraction (not recorded which). These receptors were collected from a male donor with ankylosing spondylitis or in good health (not recorded which).

In this sample, this clonotype turned up a few times. The chain joins TRBV15 to TRBJ2-3; D unresolved. V lost 1 base to trimming and J lost 0 bases, with 5 bases between them. Germline loops: CDR1 LNHNV, CDR2 YYDKDF (reference sequence). The CDR3 contains 14 residues. This CDR3 is CATSRGASTDTQYF. CDR3 in DNA: TGTGCCACCAGCAGAGGTGCCAGCACAGATACGCAGTATTTT. The full variable domain, its missing parts supplied by reference TRBV15 and TRBJ2-3, is DAMVIQNPRYQVTQFGKPVTLSCSQTLNHNVMYWYQQKSSQAPKLLFHYYDKDFNNEADTPDNFQSRRPNTSFCFLDIRSPGLGDTAMYLCATSRGASTDTQYFGPGTRLTVL.

The rearrangement links TRBV5-6 to TRBJ2-7; 11 bases are a match to TRBD2. V was clipped by 1 base and J by 3 bases; unmatched bases: 3. The CDR3 runs 15 residues. Germline assignment: CDR1 SGHDT and CDR2 YYEEEE. For the CDR3, the DNA is TGTGCCAGCAGCTTGCGACTAGCGGGAATCTACGAGCAGTACTTC. It encodes CASSLRLAGIYEQYF.

The table lists this clonotype with many counts. J is TRBJ2-1 and V is TRBV10-3; weak D call: TRBD2 (5 bases). The CDR3 spans 14 residues. Germline-derived CDR1 and CDR2 are ENHRY and SYGVKD. Trimming cost V 10 bases and J 0 bases, with 13 bases left between them. CDR3 nucleotides: TGTGCCACCAAGGACTCGAGCTCCTACAATGAGCAGTTCTTC. This gives the protein CATKDSSSYNEQFF.

This clonotype showed up many times. The V gene is TRBV12-3 or TRBV12-4, the J gene TRBJ1-3; TRBD1 agrees at 7 bases. Trimming removed 2 bases from V and 3 bases from J; junction bases left unmatched: 7. CDR3 length: 16 amino acids. The CDR3 nucleotides read TGTGCCAGCAGTTTATCGTACAGGGGTGGTGGAAACACCATATATTTT. Protein: CASSLSYRGGGNTIYF.

As to this clonotype: Mismatch with germline at one junction end may stem from a read error. The chain has TRBV20-1 and TRBJ1-1, with TRBD1 matching over 8 bases. There are 17 residues in the CDR3. Germline CDR1 is DFQATT and CDR2 is SNEGSKA (reference sequence). CDR3 nucleotides: TGCTGTGCTAGAGATGTCGGGACAGGAAGGGTGAACACTGAAGCTTTCTTT. Protein product: CCARDVGTGRVNTEAFF.

This clonotype was seen at least ten times. The V gene is TRBV9, the J gene TRBJ1-1, with D maybe TRBD1 (6 bases). The CDR3 is 15 amino acids. V lost 0 bases and J lost 4, with 13 bases in between. Germline values: CDR1 SGDLS, CDR2 YYNGEE. CDR3 DNA: TGTGCCAGCAGCGTAGGGCAGGGGCAATTCACTGAAGCTTTCTTT. As protein: CASSVGQGQFTEAFF.

The sample holds a few counts of this clonotype. The chain combines TRBV7-9 with TRBJ2-7; the match to TRBD1 covers 7 bases. V gave up 2 bases and J gave up 2 bases; unmatched junction bases: 6. The CDR3 is 15 amino acids. CDR1 is SEHNR and CDR2 is FQNEAQ in the germline V gene (reference sequence). CDR3 in amino acids: CASSLTGDPTYEQYF. DNA for the CDR3: TGTGCCAGCAGCTTAACAGGGGACCCCACCTACGAGCAGTACTTC.

In this sample, this clonotype turned up many times. The chain employs TRBV11-2 and TRBJ1-2, with 9 bases identical to TRBD1. V shed 5 bases, J shed 4 bases, and the junction held 5 bases outside the gene matches. In germline, CDR1 is SGHAT, CDR2 FQNNGV. The CDR3 has 14 residues. CDR3: CASSSPGQGYGYTF. CDR3 DNA sequence: TGTGCCAGCAGCAGCCCGGGACAGGGCTATGGCTACACCTTC.

As regards this clonotype: A much larger clone is a single base away; this may be a read error. The rearrangement joins TRBV20-1 to TRBJ2-5; D remains ambiguous. CDR3 length equals 13 residues. Germline V lookup: CDR1 DFQATT, CDR2 SNEGSKA (reference sequence). The CDR3 region has the DNA TGCAGTGCCCAGAGAGTCCCCAAAGAGTCCCAGTACTTC. Encoded protein: CSAQRVPKESQYF.

Ten or more counts support this clonotype. This chain links TRBV18 with TRBJ1-2; 9 bases agree with TRBD1. The CDR3 totals 15 residues. Germline assignment: CDR1 KGHSH and CDR2 LQKENI. The V and J ends lost 3 bases and 0 bases, in that order; junction bases with no gene match: 2. CDR3 protein: CASSPGTGSNYGYTF. The CDR3 nucleotides are TGTGCCAGCTCACCTGGGACAGGGTCTAACTATGGCTACACCTTC.

This clonotype was detected many times. This chain links TRBV7-2 with TRBJ1-1; D not resolved. The germline gives CDR1 SGHTA, CDR2 FQGNSA. CDR3 length equals 14 residues. Trimming left V 1 base short and J 5 bases short, with 11 bases between. The CDR3 DNA sequence: TGTGCCAGCAGCTTAGGAGGGTGGCAGACTGAAGCTTTCTTT. Translating gives CASSLGGWQTEAFF.

This clonotype was counted ten times or more. V usage is TRBV9 and J usage is TRBJ2-5; D not resolved. Germline V gene lookup returns CDR1 SGDLS and CDR2 YYNGEE. CDR3 length equals 14 residues. Trimming left V 0 bases short and J 5 bases short, with 11 bases between. This chain's CDR3 is CASSVDKGWETQYF. In DNA form, the CDR3 reads TGTGCCAGCAGCGTAGATAAAGGTTGGGAGACCCAGTACTTC.

Only a few counts were recorded for this clonotype. V and J are TRBV10-1 and TRBJ2-3; D might be TRBD2 (5 bases). The ends were cut back, 0 bases at V and 4 bases at J, with 8 bases in the middle. This CDR3 region has 14 residues. Germline V lookup: CDR1 WNHNN, CDR2 SYGVQD (reference sequence). The CDR3 region is CASSESLGADTQYF. The CDR3 DNA reads TGCGCCAGCAGTGAGTCGCTCGGGGCAGATACGCAGTATTTT.

This clonotype has at least ten counts. This chain joins TRBV20-1 and TRBJ1-3, with TRBD1 matching 11 bases. This CDR3 spans 15 amino acids. Per the germline V gene, CDR1 is DFQATT and CDR2 is SNEGSKA (reference sequence). V was pared by 5 bases and J by 3 bases, with 6 bases of the junction left unmatched. CDR3 sequence (DNA): TGCAGTGCTGGAGGACAGGGGGCGCGTGGAAACACCATATATTTT. Its translation: CSAGGQGARGNTIYF.

In this sample, this clonotype turned up a few times. The rearrangement uses TRBV29-1 and TRBJ1-3; D may be TRBD1 (6 bases). V dropped 5 bases and J dropped 4 bases, with 15 bases sitting between them. CDR3 length: 14 residues. Germline loops: CDR1 SQVTM, CDR2 ANQGSEA. The CDR3 protein is CSVPQGRGGNTIYF. In DNA, the CDR3 is TGCAGCGTTCCCCAGGGGCGGGGAGGAAACACCATATATTTT.

This clonotype was observed a handful of times. The rearrangement links TRBV6-4 to TRBJ1-2; a possible D gene is TRBD1 (5 bases). Per the germline V gene, CDR1 is MRHNA and CDR2 is SNTAGT. CDR3 length equals 13 residues. The ends were cut back, 3 bases at V and 8 bases at J, with 13 bases in the middle. The chain's CDR3 is CASSESGRGGYTF. The CDR3 nucleotides read TGTGCCAGCAGTGAGTCAGGGAGAGGAGGCTACACCTTC.

There are many counts of this clonotype. This rearrangement joins TRBV7-3 to TRBJ1-5, with D possibly being TRBD1 (6 bases). Trimming removed 0 bases from V and 3 bases from J, with 15 bases in between. Germline CDR1 is SGHTA and CDR2 is FQGTGA. The CDR3 covers 17 residues. The CDR3 DNA follows: TGTGCCAGCAGCTTAACTCAACCAGGGGAGTCCAATCAGCCCCAGCATTTT. Residues: CASSLTQPGESNQPQHF.

The chain employs TRBV27 and TRBJ2-2, with a tentative D call TRBD1 (6 bases). The CDR3 is made up of 15 amino acids. Trimming took off 6 bases at V and 0 bases at J, with 11 bases between the two ends. CDR1 is MNHEY, CDR2 SMNVEV, per germline (reference sequence). The chain's CDR3 is CASSAGVANTGELFF. The CDR3 DNA sequence: TGTGCCAGCAGCGCAGGGGTGGCGAACACCGGGGAGCTGTTTTTT.

The rearrangement joins TRBV25-1 to TRBJ2-5; D gene unclear. The V gene's germline CDR1 is MGHDK and CDR2 SYGVNS. The CDR3 totals 14 residues. V lost 3 bases and J 1 base, leaving 9 bases between the germline ends. The CDR3 bases are TGTGCCAGCAGTGATTGGGCAGTCCAAGAGACCCAGTACTTC. It yields the protein CASSDWAVQETQYF.

The table lists this clonotype with a few counts. CDR3 sequence reads: CASSSRDSPLHF. In nucleotides, the CDR3 is TGTGCCAGCAGCTCCCGGGACTCACCCCTCCACTTT. This chain links TRBV7-2 with TRBJ1-6; tentative D call: TRBD1 (5 bases). V lost 4 bases, J lost 10 bases, and 8 bases lay in between. CDR1 and CDR2 from the germline V gene are SGHTA and FQGNSA. The CDR3 covers 12 residues.

The J gene is TRBJ2-3, the V gene TRBV7-9; TRBD2 agrees at 7 bases. The CDR3 consists of 15 residues. The V and J ends lost 10 bases and 2 bases, in that order; junction bases with no gene match: 12. Germline V gene sequence: CDR1 SEHNR, CDR2 FQNEAQ (reference sequence). The CDR3 region has the DNA TGTGCCATACCTGAAGCGGGACGCCCCACAGATACGCAGTATTTT. Translation: CAIPEAGRPTDTQYF. The full variable domain, rest sourced from reference TRBV7-9 and TRBJ2-3, is DTGVSQNPRHKITKRGQNVTFRCDPISEHNRLYWYRQTLGQGPEFLTYFQNEAQLEKSRLLSDRFSAERPKGSFSTLEIQRTEQGDSAMYLCAIPEAGRPTDTQYFGPGTRLTVL.